This TCR beta chain was sequenced for a study of cytomegalovirus exposure and HLA in healthy donors. At the level of the study: Samples from HLA-typed donors yielded approximately 88 million unique TCRs in an early data release. Study results and limitations: According to a later analysis, donors in an Asian-associated ancestry cluster reportedly had fewer N-insertions than the roughly 720-donor mean. Cytomegalovirus-associated TCR beta chains were listed, numbering 150 to 200.

PCR was performed using 60 Vbeta and 13 Jbeta primers. Produced via immunoSEQ multiplex PCR; TCRdb's table is partial and in-frame only. The table for this sample gives roughly 110,000 clones. CDR1 SGHKS and CDR2 YYEKEE come from the germline V gene (reference sequence). Deletions cut 3 bases from V and 4 bases from J, with 14 bases between. CDR3 length: 15 amino acids. In regard to this clone: Its antigen remains unknown.

Sequenced sample: PBMCs. The receptor was derived from a man aged 35 to 55 in good health and CMV-seropositive. The chain recombines TRBV5-5 with TRBJ1-5, with a tentative D call TRBD1 (6 bases). Written as DNA, the CDR3 is TGTGCCAGCAGCTCTGCTATACAGGGTAATCAGCCCCAGCATTTT. Encoded protein: CASSSAIQGNQPQHF.